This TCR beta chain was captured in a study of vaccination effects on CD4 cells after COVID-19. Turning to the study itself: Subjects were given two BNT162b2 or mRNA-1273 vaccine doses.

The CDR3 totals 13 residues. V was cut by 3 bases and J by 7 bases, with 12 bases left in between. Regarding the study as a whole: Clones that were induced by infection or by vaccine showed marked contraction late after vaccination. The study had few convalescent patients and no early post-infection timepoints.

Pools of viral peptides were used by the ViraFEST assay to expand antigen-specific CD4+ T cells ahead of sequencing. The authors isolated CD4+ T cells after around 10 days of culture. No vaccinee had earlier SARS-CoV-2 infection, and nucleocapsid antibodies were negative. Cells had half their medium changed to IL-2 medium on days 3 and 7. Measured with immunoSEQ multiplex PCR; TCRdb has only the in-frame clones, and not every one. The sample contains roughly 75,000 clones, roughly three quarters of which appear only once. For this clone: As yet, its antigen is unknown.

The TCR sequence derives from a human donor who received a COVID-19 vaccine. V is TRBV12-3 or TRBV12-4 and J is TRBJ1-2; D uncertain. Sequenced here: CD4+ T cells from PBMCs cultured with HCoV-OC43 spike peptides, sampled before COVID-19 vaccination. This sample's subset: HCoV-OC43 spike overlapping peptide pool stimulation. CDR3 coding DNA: TGTGCCAGCAGTTTTAGTGAAGGGTCTGGCTACACCTTC. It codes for CASSFSEGSGYTF.